These 10 T cell receptor beta chains originate from one sample sequenced in a study of blood T cell repertoires in COVID-19. The method was immunoSEQ multiplex PCR; TCRdb's version includes in-frame clones alone and lacks a portion of them. Of 100,000 to 150,000 clones listed, approximately 80% are singletons. The specimen was peripheral blood. The receptor source for this set is a man in his forties with active or convalescent COVID-19.

J is TRBJ2-2 and V is TRBV5-6; no clear D. The CDR3 totals 14 residues. The germline V and J ends were trimmed by 2 bases and 5 bases, with 10 bases remaining between them. Germline values: CDR1 SGHDT, CDR2 YYEEEE. CDR3 amino acids: CASSFFGPTGELFF. CDR3 coding DNA: TGTGCCAGCAGCTTTTTTGGGCCGACCGGGGAGCTGTTTTTT.

V and J are TRBV6-2 or TRBV6-3 and TRBJ1-4, with D perhaps matching TRBD1 (5 bases). CDR3 length: 16 residues. CDR1 MNHEY and CDR2 SVGEGT come from the germline V gene. V was trimmed by 0 bases and J by 4 bases, leaving 12 bases between them. The DNA for the CDR3 is TGTGCCAGCAGTTACTCTCCGACAGACAATAATGAAAAACTGTTTTTT. Amino acids: CASSYSPTDNNEKLFF.

The genes are TRBV5-4 and TRBJ1-2; TRBD1 matches 10 bases. The CDR3 totals 15 residues. Germline V CDR1 and CDR2: SGHNT, YYREEE (reference sequence). Germline trimming cut 2 bases from V and 5 bases from J; bases unmatched to any gene: 6. CDR3 in amino acids: CASSFPPGQGYGYTF. In DNA form, the CDR3 reads TGTGCCAGCAGCTTCCCACCGGGACAGGGGTATGGCTACACCTTC.

This clone came up many times. The chain combines TRBV3-1 (or the pseudogene TRBV3-2) with TRBJ2-2; TRBD2 matches at 9 bases. V was pared by 5 bases and J by 0 bases, with 7 bases of the junction left unmatched. This CDR3 comprises 17 residues. In germline, CDR1 is LGHDT, CDR2 YNNKEL (reference sequence). The CDR3 region is CASSVLAGLTNTGELFF. DNA of the CDR3: TGTGCCAGCAGCGTCCTAGCGGGACTTACGAACACCGGGGAGCTGTTTTTT.

This clone was counted only a few times. This rearrangement joins TRBV4-2 to TRBJ2-1; 8 bases match TRBD2. The length of the CDR3 is 14 residues. J gave up 5 bases and V 4 bases, and 4 bases lay outside the gene matches. Germline CDR1 LGHNA, CDR2 YNFKEQ. The CDR3 coding sequence is TGTGCCAGCAGCCCACGGGGGGGAAACAATGAGCAGTTCTTC. Translated, it gives CASSPRGGNNEQFF.

The chain carries TRBV9 and TRBJ2-2; no firm D call. The V gene's germline CDR1 is SGDLS and CDR2 YYNGEE. V lost 0 bases, J lost 0 bases, and 6 bases lay in between. There are 15 residues in the CDR3. CDR3 in amino acids: CASSVGSSNTGELFF. CDR3 DNA: TGTGCCAGCAGCGTAGGTTCCTCGAACACCGGGGAGCTGTTTTTT. Combining the CDR3 with reference TRBV9 and TRBJ2-2 gives the whole variable domain DSGVTQTPKHLITATGQRVTLRCSPRSGDLSVYWYQQSLDQGLQFLIQYYNGEERAKGNILERFSAQQFPDLHSELNLSSLELGDSALYFCASSVGSSNTGELFFGEGSRLTVL.

The gene calls are TRBV3-1 (or the pseudogene TRBV3-2) and TRBJ1-1, with D possibly TRBD1 on 6 matching bases. The V end was cut by 4 bases, the J end by 8 bases, with 14 bases between. Germline assignment: CDR1 LGHDT and CDR2 YNNKEL (reference sequence). The CDR3 has 13 residues. CDR3 residues: CASSPGTTKEAFF. The CDR3 nucleotides read TGTGCCAGCAGCCCCGGGACAACCAAAGAAGCTTTCTTT.

This clone appeared once. The chain links TRBV28 to TRBJ1-5; no reliable D call. V lost 3 bases and J 2 bases, leaving 14 bases between the germline ends. This CDR3 is 16 amino acids long. Germline lookup yields CDR1 MDHEN and CDR2 SYDVKM. The CDR3: CASSLGARSGNQPQHF. The CDR3, as DNA: TGTGCCAGCAGTTTGGGAGCCCGGTCGGGCAATCAGCCCCAGCATTTT.

This chain uses TRBV4-1 with TRBJ2-3, with 11 nucleotides matching TRBD1. Germline V lookup: CDR1 MGHRA, CDR2 YSYEKL. CDR3 length equals 17 residues. After removal of 8 bases from V and 3 bases from J, the junction contained 13 bases not matched to a gene. This CDR3 is CASRRTGGAPGTDTQYF. The CDR3 nucleotides are TGCGCCAGCCGGAGGACAGGGGGCGCCCCGGGGACAGATACGCAGTATTTT.

The genes are TRBV5-1 and TRBJ2-1, with 8 nucleotides matching TRBD1. This CDR3 has 16 amino acids. J lost 8 bases, V lost 4 bases, and 14 bases had no gene match. The germline V gene has CDR1 SGHRS and CDR2 YFSETQ. CDR3 in amino acids: CASSDQGASLRDEQFF. In DNA form, the CDR3 reads TGCGCCAGCAGCGACCAGGGGGCTTCGTTAAGGGATGAGCAGTTCTTC.